These 22 T cell receptor beta chains were sequenced from one sample in a study of shared clonotypes between healthy human individuals. Repertoires were generated with immunoSEQ multiplex PCR, while TCRdb's copy carries only in-frame clones and drops some. The table lists some 1 million clones, about 74% of them singletons, with about 1.5% in the top ten. Sequencing input: memory CD4+ T cells sorted from blood. Documented subset: CD45RA-negative fraction. Receptors were obtained from a man in his late teens or twenties in good health.

This rearrangement joins TRBV30 to TRBJ2-3; 14 bases agree with TRBD2. Germline CDR1 reads GTSNPN; CDR2 reads SVGIG (reference sequence). The CDR3 is made up of 17 amino acids. V shed 2 bases and J 2 bases; nucleotides not matched to a gene: 6. As DNA, the CDR3 is TGTGCCTGGAGTCCGGGACTAGCGGGAGCTTCCACAGATACGCAGTATTTT. It is translated as CAWSPGLAGASTDTQYF. The entire variable domain, with the rest obtained from reference TRBV30 and TRBJ2-3, is as follows: SQTIHQWPATLVQPVGSPLSLECTVEGTSNPNLYWYRQAAGRGLQLLFYSVGIGQISSEVPQNLSASRPQDRQFILSSKKLLLSDSGFYLCAWSPGLAGASTDTQYFGPGTRLTVL.

The chain combines TRBV7-9 with TRBJ2-7; 9 positions agree with TRBD1. Germline CDR1 SEHNR, CDR2 FQNEAQ (reference sequence). The CDR3 consists of 16 residues. J lost 6 bases, V lost 4 bases, and 13 bases had no gene match. This chain's CDR3 is CASSSLTGGDYGEQYF. DNA for the CDR3: TGTGCCAGCAGCTCGCTGACAGGGGGGGATTATGGCGAGCAGTACTTC.

V is TRBV18 and J is TRBJ1-4; 7 nucleotides line up with TRBD1. From germline, CDR1 is KGHSH and CDR2 LQKENI. This CDR3 contains 15 residues. J gave up 8 bases and V 2 bases, and 8 bases lay outside the gene matches. CDR3 protein: CASSPGGTVGEKLFF. CDR3 nucleotides: TGTGCCAGCTCACCAGGCGGGACAGTAGGAGAAAAACTGTTTTTT.

The chain employs TRBV5-1 and TRBJ2-3; 7 bases map to TRBD2. With 2 bases clipped from V and 2 bases from J, the junction kept 11 bases outside the gene matches. This CDR3 is built from 17 residues. Germline V gives CDR1 SGHRS, CDR2 YFSETQ. CDR3 sequence (DNA): TGCGCCAGCAGCTTAGGGACTATCCGCCCCGACACAGATACGCAGTATTTT. Translating it yields CASSLGTIRPDTDTQYF.

This chain uses TRBV7-2 with TRBJ2-7; TRBD1 is a possible D gene (6 bases). The CDR3 contains 12 residues. The germline CDR1 and CDR2 sequences are SGHTA and FQGNSA. Between the trimmed V and J ends, which lost 8 bases and 7 bases, there was a span of 15 bases. The CDR3 region has the DNA TGTGCCAGCGGGACACCCCCGGGGGAGCAGTACTTC. Protein: CASGTPPGEQYF.

The V gene is TRBV6-5, the J gene TRBJ2-7; 7 bases line up with TRBD1. CDR3 length equals 14 residues. Germline V gives CDR1 MNHEY, CDR2 SVGAGI. The ends lost 4 bases at V and 2 bases at J; junction bases unmatched: 5. CDR3 sequence reads: CASSSGGQAYEQYF. The CDR3 DNA reads as TGTGCCAGCAGTTCCGGAGGACAGGCCTACGAGCAGTACTTC.

The rearrangement joins TRBV10-3 to TRBJ1-1; unclear D gene. The germline V gene encodes CDR1 ENHRY and CDR2 SYGVKD. The CDR3 totals 16 residues. V was cut by 2 bases and J by 0 bases, with 13 bases left in between. The CDR3 loop reads CAISEPGLLMNTEAFF. In nucleotides, the CDR3 is TGTGCCATCAGTGAGCCGGGCCTTCTCATGAACACTGAAGCTTTCTTT.

J is TRBJ2-7 and V is TRBV11-2; 8 bases align to TRBD2. Per germline, CDR1 SGHAT and CDR2 FQNNGV. V lost 0 bases, J lost 3 bases, and 16 bases stayed unmatched. This CDR3 region has 19 residues. The CDR3 bases are TGTGCCAGCAGCTTAGAACTTGGGGATCCTGGCGGGGGGCACTACGAGCAGTACTTC. Its translation is CASSLELGDPGGGHYEQYF.

The rearrangement uses TRBV19 and TRBJ2-2, with D maybe TRBD1 (5 bases). Germline CDR1 LNHDA, CDR2 SQIVND (reference sequence). Trimming took off 4 bases at V and 6 bases at J, with 9 bases between the two ends. CDR3 length equals 13 residues. CDR3 DNA sequence: TGTGCCAGTAGTAGGACCAGGGCCGGGGAGCTGTTTTTT. Translated: CASSRTRAGELFF.

For the CDR3, the DNA is TGTGCCAGCAGCGTAGGCCTAGCGGGGGGGACCCTCACAGATACGCAGTATTTT. Translated: CASSVGLAGGTLTDTQYF. J is TRBJ2-3 and V is TRBV9; 12 bases agree with TRBD2. V dropped 0 bases and J dropped 2; count of bases not matched to a gene: 7. Germline CDR1 and CDR2: SGDLS and YYNGEE. CDR3 length: 18 amino acids.

Turning to this clone: One end of the junction does not line up with germline, which may come from a read error. This chain uses TRBV9 with TRBJ1-2; a weak D match, TRBD1 (5 bases). The CDR3 contains 16 residues. Germline lookup yields CDR1 SGDLS and CDR2 YYNGEE. The CDR3 DNA is TGTGCCAGCAGCGTAGATAGCTGGGCAGGGTTTTATCAGTGGGACTTC. Residues: CASSVDSWAGFYQWDF.

This clone was counted only a few times. The chain carries TRBV5-1 and TRBJ2-7; TRBD2 is a possible D gene (6 bases). V lost 0 bases and J lost 4, with 8 bases in between. CDR1 is SGHRS, CDR2 YFSETQ, per germline. The CDR3 is 13 amino acids. CDR3 sequence reads: CASSLGGVYEQYF. The CDR3 nucleotides are TGCGCCAGCAGCTTGGGCGGGGTGTACGAGCAGTACTTC.

This chain uses TRBV5-5 with TRBJ2-6, with TRBD1 matching 8 bases. This CDR3 is built from 18 residues. CDR1 and CDR2 (germline): SGHKS, YYEKEE (reference sequence). After removal of 0 bases from V and 1 base from J, the junction contained 6 bases not matched to a gene. The CDR3 DNA follows: TGTGCCAGCAGCTTGGCCGACAGGGGAAAGTCTGGGGCCAACGTCCTGACTTTC. Protein product: CASSLADRGKSGANVLTF.

This chain joins TRBV14 and TRBJ1-2, with 7 bases matching TRBD1. The V segment lost 5 bases and the J segment 2 bases; nucleotides outside the gene matches: 5. This CDR3 has 14 residues. Germline V lookup: CDR1 SGHDN, CDR2 FVKESK. CDR3 protein: CASSAQQGNYGYTF. CDR3 in DNA: TGTGCCAGCAGCGCACAACAGGGGAACTATGGCTACACCTTC.

V usage is TRBV5-1 and J usage is TRBJ1-2; weak D call: TRBD1 (6 bases). V lost 0 bases and J 4 bases, leaving 13 bases between the germline ends. Germline CDR1 reads SGHRS; CDR2 reads YFSETQ. The CDR3 has 15 residues. The CDR3 DNA follows: TGCGCCAGCAGCTTGGGGAGACAGGCCGTCTATGGCTACACCTTC. Protein: CASSLGRQAVYGYTF.

The sample holds a few counts of this clone. The chain joins TRBV6-5 to TRBJ1-6; a weak D match, TRBD1 (6 bases). Germline CDR1 MNHEY, CDR2 SVGAGI. The CDR3 is 15 residues long. V was pared by 2 bases and J by 6 bases, with 11 bases between. The CDR3 reads CASSYVQGFNSPLHF. The CDR3, as DNA: TGTGCCAGCAGTTACGTCCAGGGGTTTAATTCACCCCTCCACTTT.

As regards this clone: Other nucleotide sequences from this sample produce the same CDR3. The chain combines TRBV30 with TRBJ2-7; 8 positions agree with TRBD1. CDR1 is GTSNPN, CDR2 SVGIG, per germline (reference sequence). The V and J ends lost 3 bases and 7 bases, in that order; junction bases with no gene match: 2. This CDR3 contains 11 residues. The CDR3 DNA follows: TGTGCCTGGAGAGACAGGGGAGAGCAGTACTTC. As protein: CAWRDRGEQYF.

The chain couples TRBV13 to TRBJ1-1; D gene uncertain. The CDR3 is made up of 17 amino acids. The germline gives CDR1 PRHDT, CDR2 FYEKMQ (reference sequence). Deletions cut 4 bases from V and 4 bases from J, with 22 bases between. The CDR3 region has the DNA TGTGCCAGCAGCTCCTTTGCTACGGCGGCTGGTGGCACTGAAGCTTTCTTT. This gives the protein CASSSFATAAGGTEAFF. The full variable domain, in which reference TRBV13 and TRBJ1-1 provide the parts outside the CDR3, is AAGVIQSPRHLIKEKRETATLKCYPIPRHDTVYWYQQGPGQDPQFLISFYEKMQSDKGSIPDRFSAQQFSDYHSELNMSSLELGDSALYFCASSSFATAAGGTEAFFGQGTRLTVV.

Comments on this clone: Other DNA sequences of this sample code for an identical CDR3. The genes are TRBV10-3 and TRBJ2-7; the D gene could be TRBD1 or TRBD2 (5 bases each). This CDR3 is 14 amino acids long. CDR1 is ENHRY, CDR2 SYGVKD, per germline. V was shortened by 3 bases and J by 0 bases, with 9 bases between the two germline ends. The CDR3 region has the DNA TGTGCCATCAGTGATTCAGGGAGCTCCTACGAGCAGTACTTC. Translated: CAISDSGSSYEQYF.

There are a few counts of this clone. CDR3 region: CASGAAFF. Written as DNA, the CDR3 is TGTGCCAGCGGAGCAGCTTTCTTT. The chain joins TRBV3-2 to TRBJ1-1. TRBV3-2 is a recognized pseudogene. This CDR3 comprises 8 residues.

V is TRBV5-1 and J is TRBJ2-7, with no clear D. The CDR3 has 12 amino acids. The germline V gene encodes CDR1 SGHRS and CDR2 YFSETQ. Trimming shortened V by 0 bases and J by 6 bases, and 7 bases separated the two germline ends. CDR3 DNA sequence: TGCGCCAGCAGCTTGGTATTCCGCGAGCAGTACTTC. Protein product: CASSLVFREQYF.

The chain joins TRBV28 to TRBJ1-2; 9 nucleotides line up with TRBD1. The J segment lost 7 bases and the V segment lost 6 bases, leaving 6 bases of the junction unmatched. This CDR3 has 13 residues. Germline CDR1 is MDHEN and CDR2 is SYDVKM. CDR3 region: CASRRQGVPGYTF. The CDR3 nucleotides read TGTGCCAGCAGACGACAGGGGGTCCCTGGCTACACCTTC.